This TCR beta chain derives from a study of beta chain features in type 1 diabetes. Study-level background: Patients looked much like healthy donors when it came to age, gender and cell yields.

The germline CDR1 and CDR2 sequences are MGHDK and SYGVNS. This CDR3 is 13 amino acids long. The ends lost 6 bases at V and 5 bases at J; junction bases unmatched: 6. Sequenced material consisted of expressed TCRB transcripts (all of the isolated RNA was reverse transcribed). Sequencing was performed with immunoSEQ multiplex PCR; in TCRdb, only in-frame clones are kept and a portion is missing. The profile shows 400,000 to 500,000 clones, approximately 14% of them singletons. Study-level findings and limits: People with Type 1 diabetes carried modestly yet significantly shorter TCRB CDR3s in all four CD4+ subsets. PCR might preferentially amplify shorter templates, equally in patients and controls.

This clone was seen a handful of times. Its target is not known. Sequenced: naive CD4+ T cells from blood. The source is a man aged 30-40 years in good health. V gene TRBV25-1 combines with J gene TRBJ2-5; 7 bases agree with TRBD1. CDR3 DNA sequence: TGTGCCAGCAGGGAGACAGGGCTGGAGACCCAGTACTTC. It specifies CASRETGLETQYF.